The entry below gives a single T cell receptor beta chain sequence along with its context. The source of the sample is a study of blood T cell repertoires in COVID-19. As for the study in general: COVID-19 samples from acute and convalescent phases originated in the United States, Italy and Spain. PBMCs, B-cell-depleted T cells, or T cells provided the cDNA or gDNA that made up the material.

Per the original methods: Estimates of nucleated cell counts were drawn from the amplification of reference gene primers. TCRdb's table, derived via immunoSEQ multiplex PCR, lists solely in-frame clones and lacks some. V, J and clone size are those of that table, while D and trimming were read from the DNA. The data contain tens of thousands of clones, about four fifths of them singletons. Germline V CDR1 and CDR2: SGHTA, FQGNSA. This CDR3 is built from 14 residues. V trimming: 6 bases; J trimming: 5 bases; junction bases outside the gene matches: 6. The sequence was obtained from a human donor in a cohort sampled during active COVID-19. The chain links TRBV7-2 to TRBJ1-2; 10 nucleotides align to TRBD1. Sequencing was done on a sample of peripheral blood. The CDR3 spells CASSAGTGVYGYTF. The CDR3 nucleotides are TGTGCCAGCAGTGCCGGGACAGGGGTGTATGGCTACACCTTC. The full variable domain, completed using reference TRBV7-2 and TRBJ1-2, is GAGVSQSPSNKVTEKGKDVELRCDPISGHTALYWYRQSLGQGLEFLIYFQGNSAPDKSGLPSDRFSAERTGGSVSTLTIQRTQQEDSAVYLCASSAGTGVYGYTFGSGTRLTVV.